This T cell receptor (beta chain) was profiled in a study of blood T cell repertoires in COVID-19. The protocol was immunoSEQ multiplex PCR, while the TCRdb copy is restricted to in-frame clones and leaves out a portion. Of some 140,000 clones in the sample, around 80% were seen once. CDR1 and CDR2 from the germline V gene are SEHNR and FQNEAQ (reference sequence). This CDR3 has 14 amino acids. V was clipped by 5 bases and J by 11 bases, with 16 bases between them. Input material: peripheral blood. The sequence was obtained from a man between 60 and 70 years old with acute or convalescent COVID-19. The chain combines TRBV7-9 with TRBJ1-6, with D possibly matching TRBD1 (6 bases). CDR3 DNA: TGTGCCAGCAGCCTCACGAACAGGGAAACACCCCTCCACTTT. Amino acid sequence: CASSLTNRETPLHF.